This passage covers 27 T cell receptor beta chains from one sample sequenced in a study of T cell responses to AZD1222 COVID-19 vaccine. TCRdb keeps only in-frame clones here, not all; method: immunoSEQ multiplex PCR. The data show about 88,000 clones, around 90% seen once. The sample here was peripheral blood, taken on day 0 of AZD1222 vaccination. The receptor source for this set is an adult in good health.

This clone was detected once. The chain has TRBV5-6 and TRBJ1-4; D remains unclear. CDR1 and CDR2 from the germline V gene are SGHDT and YYEEEE. The CDR3 extends over 16 amino acids. The ends were cut back, 0 bases at V and 0 bases at J, with 9 bases in the middle. The CDR3 DNA is TGTGCCAGCAGCTTGGGTACGGCCGCAACTAATGAAAAACTGTTTTTT. It encodes CASSLGTAATNEKLFF.

The rearrangement uses TRBV11-2 and TRBJ1-2; D is uncertain. Trimming shortened V by 5 bases and J by 2 bases, and 6 bases separated the two germline ends. This CDR3 contains 12 residues. Germline V gene lookup returns CDR1 SGHAT and CDR2 FQNNGV. CDR3 in DNA: TGTGCCAGCAGCCCAGCCAACTATGGCTACACCTTC. Encoded protein: CASSPANYGYTF.

The chain joins TRBV7-6 to TRBJ2-7; TRBD2 matches at 10 bases. CDR1 and CDR2 (germline): SGHVS, FNYEAQ. The J segment lost 3 bases and the V segment lost 2 bases, leaving 4 bases of the junction unmatched. This CDR3 is 15 amino acids long. CDR3 in DNA: TGTGCCAGCAGCTTAAATAGCGGGGGGTTCTACGAGCAGTACTTC. This codes for CASSLNSGGFYEQYF.

V and J are TRBV15 and TRBJ2-7; 10 bases are a match to TRBD2. Germline values: CDR1 LNHNV, CDR2 YYDKDF (reference sequence). V was clipped by 3 bases and J by 4 bases; unmatched bases: 9. This CDR3 has 16 residues. As DNA, the CDR3 is TGTGCCACCAGCAGGGCTAGCGGGGGAGCGACGTACGAGCAGTACTTC. Its protein product is CATSRASGGATYEQYF. The full variable domain, completed using reference TRBV15 and TRBJ2-7, is DAMVIQNPRYQVTQFGKPVTLSCSQTLNHNVMYWYQQKSSQAPKLLFHYYDKDFNNEADTPDNFQSRRPNTSFCFLDIRSPGLGDTAMYLCATSRASGGATYEQYFGPGTRLTVT.

This clone came up once. The DNA for the CDR3 is TGTGCCATCAGTGAGCTACTTAGCGGGGCGAACACCGGGGAGCTGTTTTTT. It translates to CAISELLSGANTGELFF. The chain links TRBV10-3 to TRBJ2-2; TRBD2 matches 8 bases. The junction had 5 bases not matched to a gene; V was cut back by 2 bases and J by 0 bases. Germline V gene sequence: CDR1 ENHRY, CDR2 SYGVKD. The CDR3 contains 17 residues.

V usage is TRBV19 and J usage is TRBJ1-4; D ambiguous. CDR3 length equals 15 residues. CDR1 and CDR2 (germline): LNHDA, SQIVND (reference sequence). Trimming left V 1 base short and J 3 bases short, with 9 bases between. For the CDR3, the DNA is TGTGCCAGTAGTATAGCTAGGCTGGCTAATGAAAAACTGTTTTTT. Residues: CASSIARLANEKLFF.

The chain uses TRBV6-5 and TRBJ1-2, with 9 bases identical to TRBD1. J was trimmed by 4 bases and V by 6 bases; bases with no gene match: 9. The CDR3 has 15 amino acids. The germline gives CDR1 MNHEY, CDR2 SVGAGI. The CDR3 sequence: CASRASKGQGYGYTF. In nucleotides, the CDR3 is TGTGCCAGCAGAGCATCCAAGGGACAGGGCTATGGCTACACCTTC.

This chain connects TRBV30 to TRBJ2-4; D assignment may be TRBD1 or TRBD2 (5 bases each). Germline-derived CDR1 and CDR2 are GTSNPN and SVGIG (reference sequence). There are 13 residues in the CDR3. V lost 0 bases to trimming and J lost 6 bases, with 9 bases between them. The CDR3, as DNA: TGTGCCTGGAGTGTGGCAGGGAGAAACATTCAGTACTTC. Translating it yields CAWSVAGRNIQYF. Full variable domain (outside the CDR3, taken from reference TRBV30 and TRBJ2-4): SQTIHQWPATLVQPVGSPLSLECTVEGTSNPNLYWYRQAAGRGLQLLFYSVGIGQISSEVPQNLSASRPQDRQFILSSKKLLLSDSGFYLCAWSVAGRNIQYFGAGTRLSVL.

The chain uses TRBV29-1 and TRBJ1-2, with D possibly being TRBD1 (6 bases). The germline CDR1 and CDR2 sequences are SQVTM and ANQGSEA. CDR3 length: 13 amino acids. Trimming shortened V by 7 bases and J by 8 bases, and 20 bases separated the two germline ends. CDR3 bases: TGCAGCGCGATCGAAGGGGTTGGGGGCGGCTACACCTTC. Its protein product is CSAIEGVGGGYTF.

This clone has a single count. The CDR3 sequence: CASNTRGASSTEAFF. In DNA form, the CDR3 reads TGTGCCAGTAACACCCGGGGGGCGTCGAGCACTGAAGCTTTCTTT. This sequence joins TRBV19 and TRBJ1-1, with a possible D match to TRBD1 (6 bases). The CDR3 has 15 residues. Germline CDR1 LNHDA, CDR2 SQIVND (reference sequence). Trimming took 7 bases from V and 4 from J, leaving 19 bases between them.

The V call is TRBV6-5, the J call TRBJ1-3, with 8 bases that match TRBD1. The CDR3 contains 14 residues. Per the germline V gene, CDR1 is MNHEY and CDR2 is SVGAGI. The V segment lost 7 bases and the J segment 4 bases; nucleotides outside the gene matches: 6. CDR3 sequence: CASKPTGDGNTIYF. CDR3 nucleotides: TGTGCCAGCAAGCCGACAGGGGACGGAAACACCATATATTTT.

The chain couples TRBV10-1 to TRBJ1-6, with D uncertain. CDR3 length: 13 amino acids. Germline-derived CDR1 and CDR2 are WNHNN and SYGVQD (reference sequence). The V end lost 3 bases, the J end lost 9 bases, and 9 bases lay between the germline ends. CDR3 bases: TGCGCCAGCAGTGAAACTTGGGGTTCACCCCTCCACTTT. Translation gives CASSETWGSPLHF.

This clone was seen a single time. This CDR3 is CASSLDGDLTEEAFF. In DNA, the CDR3 is TGCGCCAGCAGCTTGGATGGGGATTTGACGGAGGAAGCTTTCTTT. The chain employs TRBV5-1 and TRBJ1-1, with D hard to call. CDR1 SGHRS and CDR2 YFSETQ come from the germline V gene. The CDR3 is 15 amino acids. Trimming shortened V by 0 bases and J by 8 bases, and 17 bases separated the two germline ends.

The rearrangement uses TRBV6-5 and TRBJ1-1; TRBD1 is a possible D gene (5 bases). Germline CDR1 reads MNHEY; CDR2 reads SVGAGI. Trimming left V 2 bases short and J 10 bases short, with 17 bases between. There are 14 residues in the CDR3. DNA of the CDR3: TGTGCCAGCAGTTACCCCGGGGCGGGTAGGATAGCTTTCTTT. Amino acid sequence: CASSYPGAGRIAFF.

The V and J genes are TRBV4-1 and TRBJ1-4; no reliable D call. The CDR3 extends over 15 amino acids. Germline V gene data show CDR1 as MGHRA and CDR2 as YSYEKL. V lost 4 bases to trimming and J lost 4 bases, with 13 bases between them. CDR3 DNA sequence: TGCGCCAGCAGCCTCGAAGGACTGATTAATGAAAAACTGTTTTTT. Protein: CASSLEGLINEKLFF.

V is TRBV6-1 and J is TRBJ1-3, with D possibly being TRBD1 (6 bases). Germline V lookup: CDR1 MNHNS, CDR2 SASEGT. Deletions cut 2 bases from V and 8 bases from J, with 19 bases between. The CDR3 consists of 16 residues. The CDR3 DNA reads TGTGCCAGCAGTGAACCCCCGGGGGCCGGGGGGGACACCATATATTTT. It translates to CASSEPPGAGGDTIYF.

This rearrangement joins TRBV15 to TRBJ2-3, with a weak D call TRBD2 (5 bases). CDR1 is LNHNV, CDR2 YYDKDF, per germline (reference sequence). The CDR3 length is 15 residues. V gave up 2 bases and J gave up 1 base, with 10 bases separating them. The CDR3 loop reads CATSRTNGGTDTQYF. The CDR3 nucleotides are TGTGCCACCAGCAGAACTAACGGGGGCACAGATACGCAGTATTTT.

The chain has TRBV19 and TRBJ1-6; D is possibly TRBD1 (6 bases). The V end was cut by 4 bases, the J end by 7 bases, with 17 bases between. Germline values: CDR1 LNHDA, CDR2 SQIVND (reference sequence). This CDR3 has 16 residues. The CDR3 loop is CASSTSTGRDNSPLHF. Here the CDR3 DNA reads TGTGCCAGTAGTACCTCGACAGGTCGGGACAATTCACCCCTCCACTTT.

This chain uses TRBV28 with TRBJ1-2, with D unresolved. This CDR3 is 11 amino acids long. Germline V lookup: CDR1 MDHEN, CDR2 SYDVKM. The V end lost 3 bases, the J end lost 6 bases, and 5 bases lay between the germline ends. The chain's CDR3 is CASSFVDGYTF. CDR3 nucleotide sequence: TGTGCCAGCAGTTTCGTTGATGGCTACACCTTC.

The chain recombines TRBV5-1 with TRBJ2-7; maybe TRBD1 (5 bases). This CDR3 has 14 amino acids. V was shortened by 4 bases and J by 1 base, with 12 bases between the two germline ends. CDR1 and CDR2 (germline): SGHRS, YFSETQ. CDR3 nucleotides: TGCGCCAGCAGCCCATTCGACAGTTCCTACGAGCAGTACTTC. Amino acids: CASSPFDSSYEQYF.

This sequence joins TRBV5-6 and TRBJ2-2; D unclear. V lost 1 base and J 7 bases, leaving 2 bases between the germline ends. The germline CDR1 and CDR2 sequences are SGHDT and YYEEEE. The CDR3 extends over 11 amino acids. As DNA, the CDR3 is TGTGCCAGCAGCTTGTACGGGGAGCTGTTTTTT. Amino acids: CASSLYGELFF. Drawing the rest from reference TRBV5-6 and TRBJ2-2, the complete variable domain is DAGVTQSPTHLIKTRGQQVTLRCSPKSGHDTVSWYQQALGQGPQFIFQYYEEEERQRGNFPDRFSGHQFPNYSSELNVNALLLGDSALYLCASSLYGELFFGEGSRLTVL.

The gene calls are TRBV20-1 and TRBJ2-7; D not certain. Germline V gene sequence: CDR1 DFQATT, CDR2 SNEGSKA (reference sequence). V shed 5 bases and J shed 7 bases, with 6 bases lying between them. The CDR3 contains 9 residues. The CDR3 loop is CSASAEQYF. The CDR3 DNA is TGCAGTGCTTCCGCAGAGCAGTACTTC.

This chain connects TRBV21-1 to TRBJ1-1. TRBV21-1 corresponds to a pseudogene. CDR3 length: 14 residues. The CDR3: CASSKGGAGTEAFF. Here the CDR3 DNA reads TGTGCCAGCAGCAAAGGAGGTGCGGGTACTGAAGCTTTCTTT.

The J gene is TRBJ2-7, the V gene TRBV9; D is unresolved. V was clipped by 0 bases and J by 4 bases, with 14 bases between them. Germline assignment: CDR1 SGDLS and CDR2 YYNGEE. This CDR3 comprises 15 residues. The CDR3 protein is CASSVDPGMMYEQYF. The CDR3 DNA is TGTGCCAGCAGCGTAGATCCGGGTATGATGTACGAGCAGTACTTC. The full variable domain, its missing parts supplied by reference TRBV9 and TRBJ2-7, is DSGVTQTPKHLITATGQRVTLRCSPRSGDLSVYWYQQSLDQGLQFLIQYYNGEERAKGNILERFSAQQFPDLHSELNLSSLELGDSALYFCASSVDPGMMYEQYFGPGTRLTVT.

The table lists this clone with a few counts. The V gene is TRBV7-2, the J gene TRBJ1-3; D possibly corresponds to TRBD1 (6 bases). The length of the CDR3 is 17 residues. Germline CDR1 SGHTA, CDR2 FQGNSA. Trimming shortened V by 1 base and J by 0 bases, and 13 bases separated the two germline ends. CDR3 DNA sequence: TGTGCCAGCAGCTTAGAGGGGGGGGGATACTCTGGAAACACCATATATTTT. The encoded protein is CASSLEGGGYSGNTIYF.

The rearrangement links TRBV6-6 to TRBJ1-1; D may be TRBD1 (5 bases). This CDR3 has 14 residues. Germline V gene lookup returns CDR1 MNHNY and CDR2 SVGAGI (reference sequence). V was trimmed by 4 bases and J by 0 bases, leaving 9 bases between them. The CDR3 DNA sequence: TGTGCCAGCAGTTCTGTGACAGTGAACACTGAAGCTTTCTTT. Its translation: CASSSVTVNTEAFF.

This clone was seen just once. The chain recombines TRBV3-1 (or the pseudogene TRBV3-2) with TRBJ2-7; D remains ambiguous. CDR3 length equals 15 residues. Per the germline V gene, CDR1 is LGHDT and CDR2 is YNNKEL (reference sequence). V gave up 0 bases and J gave up 0 bases, with 9 bases separating them. CDR3 amino acids: CASSQETVSSYEQYF. Written as DNA, the CDR3 is TGTGCCAGCAGCCAAGAGACGGTGAGCTCCTACGAGCAGTACTTC.